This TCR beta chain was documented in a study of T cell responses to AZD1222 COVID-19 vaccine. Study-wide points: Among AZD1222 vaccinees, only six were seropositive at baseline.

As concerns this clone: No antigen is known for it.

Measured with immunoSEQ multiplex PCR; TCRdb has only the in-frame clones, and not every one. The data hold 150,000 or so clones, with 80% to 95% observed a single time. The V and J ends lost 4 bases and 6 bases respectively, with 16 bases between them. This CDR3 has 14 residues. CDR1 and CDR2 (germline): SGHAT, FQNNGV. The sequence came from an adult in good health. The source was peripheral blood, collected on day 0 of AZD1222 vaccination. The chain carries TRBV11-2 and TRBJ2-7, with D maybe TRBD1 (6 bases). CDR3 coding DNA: TGTGCCAGCAGCTCGAGCAGGGGCAAGGCCGAGCAGTACTTC. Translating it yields CASSSSRGKAEQYF.